The 19 T cell receptor beta chains listed next were all sequenced from one sample in a study of cytomegalovirus exposure and HLA in healthy donors. Amplification used 60 Vbeta primers and 13 Jbeta primers. TCRdb keeps only in-frame clones here, not all; method: immunoSEQ multiplex PCR. Among under 250,000 clones listed, 76% were seen once. Sequencing used PBMCs. The source is a man aged 18 to 30 in good health and CMV-seronegative.

The rearrangement uses TRBV11-2 and TRBJ1-2; D gene ambiguous. From germline, CDR1 is SGHAT and CDR2 FQNNGV. The ends were cut back, 5 bases at V and 7 bases at J, with 23 bases in the middle. This CDR3 is built from 16 residues. The CDR3 nucleotides read TGTGCCAGCAGCGTACGGACTGGAGCCGGGCCGGGTGGCTACACCTTC. Translated, it gives CASSVRTGAGPGGYTF.

The chain has TRBV29-1 and TRBJ1-1; no clear D. Trimming stripped 6 bases from V and 6 bases from J, with 20 bases between. This CDR3 region has 14 residues. Looked up from germline, CDR1 is SQVTM and CDR2 is ANQGSEA. CDR3 protein: CSVVPGEHRAEAFF. Written as DNA, the CDR3 is TGCAGCGTAGTCCCCGGGGAGCATAGGGCTGAAGCTTTCTTT.

V and J are TRBV6-6 and TRBJ2-7; D is perhaps TRBD2 (6 bases). V was pared by 6 bases and J by 0 bases, with 12 bases between. The CDR3 has 14 amino acids. Germline assignment: CDR1 MNHNY and CDR2 SVGAGI (reference sequence). CDR3 region: CASSRLGGSYEQYF. The CDR3 bases are TGTGCCAGCAGCCGCCTCGGGGGCTCCTACGAGCAGTACTTC.

This chain uses TRBV6-5 with TRBJ2-1, with 9 positions matching TRBD1. Germline trimming cut 6 bases from V and 8 bases from J; bases unmatched to any gene: 5. The CDR3 sequence is 13 residues long. CDR1 and CDR2 (germline): MNHEY, SVGAGI. This chain's CDR3 is CASSRQGVDEQFF. CDR3 nucleotide sequence: TGTGCCAGCAGCCGACAGGGGGTCGATGAGCAGTTCTTC.

This clone has a handful of counts. The J gene is TRBJ1-2, the V gene TRBV5-6; D unclear. Trimming left V 6 bases short and J 0 bases short, with 12 bases between. Germline V gene sequence: CDR1 SGHDT, CDR2 YYEEEE. The CDR3 contains 14 residues. This chain's CDR3 is CASIRGVANYGYTF. CDR3 nucleotide sequence: TGTGCCAGCATTCGTGGAGTTGCTAACTATGGCTACACCTTC. The full variable domain, rest sourced from reference TRBV5-6 and TRBJ1-2, is DAGVTQSPTHLIKTRGQQVTLRCSPKSGHDTVSWYQQALGQGPQFIFQYYEEEERQRGNFPDRFSGHQFPNYSSELNVNALLLGDSALYLCASIRGVANYGYTFGSGTRLTVV.

The chain links TRBV27 to TRBJ1-2, with D possibly being TRBD1 (6 bases). CDR3 size: 14 residues. Germline assignment: CDR1 MNHEY and CDR2 SMNVEV (reference sequence). Trimming pared 4 bases from V and 4 bases from J, leaving 13 bases between. The DNA for the CDR3 is TGTGCCAGCAGTTCACAGGGTATAGGCTATGGCTACACCTTC. Its translation is CASSSQGIGYGYTF.

The gene calls are TRBV30 and TRBJ1-6, with no clear D. In germline, CDR1 is GTSNPN, CDR2 SVGIG (reference sequence). CDR3 size: 13 residues. CDR3 sequence reads: CASAGTYNSPLHF. The CDR3 nucleotides read TGTGCATCGGCGGGCACCTATAATTCACCCCTCCACTTT.

The chain carries TRBV2 and TRBJ2-7; 11 nucleotides match TRBD2. The CDR3 is 12 residues long. The J segment lost 12 bases and the V segment lost 6 bases, leaving 7 bases of the junction unmatched. Looked up from germline, CDR1 is SNHLY and CDR2 is FYNNEI. The chain's CDR3 is CASRTSGSSWYF. The CDR3 bases are TGTGCCAGCAGAACTAGCGGGAGCTCTTGGTACTTC. The variable domain in full, completed from reference TRBV2 and TRBJ2-7, reads EPEVTQTPSHQVTQMGQEVILRCVPISNHLYFYWYRQILGQKVEFLVSFYNNEISEKSEIFDDQFSVERPDGSNFTLKIRSTKLEDSAMYFCASRTSGSSWYFGPGTRLTVT.

V and J are TRBV5-1 and TRBJ1-6; the match to TRBD1 covers 7 bases. The CDR3 spans 15 residues. V was pared by 0 bases and J by 14 bases, with 11 bases of the junction left unmatched. Germline loops: CDR1 SGHRS, CDR2 YFSETQ. In nucleotides, the CDR3 is TGCGCCAGCAGCTTGGAGGTGACAGGGTTTGGTTCCCTCCACTTT. This translates into CASSLEVTGFGSLHF.

This chain connects TRBV5-1 to TRBJ1-1; a possible D gene is TRBD1 (6 bases). Germline V lookup: CDR1 SGHRS, CDR2 YFSETQ. With 4 bases removed from V and 5 bases from J, the gap between germline ends came to 15 bases. The CDR3 is made up of 14 amino acids. The CDR3, as DNA: TGCGCCAGCAGCCCCGGGACACCTCTAACTGAAGCTTTCTTT. It specifies CASSPGTPLTEAFF.

The V gene is TRBV7-2, the J gene TRBJ1-1, with D perhaps TRBD1 (6 bases). This CDR3 spans 13 amino acids. Trimming cost V 5 bases and J 5 bases, with 12 bases left between them. Germline CDR1 reads SGHTA; CDR2 reads FQGNSA. CDR3 sequence (DNA): TGTGCCAGCAGCCCCACAGGGCGGACTGAAGCTTTCTTT. As protein: CASSPTGRTEAFF. The full variable domain, its missing parts supplied by reference TRBV7-2 and TRBJ1-1, is GAGVSQSPSNKVTEKGKDVELRCDPISGHTALYWYRQSLGQGLEFLIYFQGNSAPDKSGLPSDRFSAERTGGSVSTLTIQRTQQEDSAVYLCASSPTGRTEAFFGQGTRLTVV.

This clone was counted a few times. The chain links TRBV19 to TRBJ2-7; weak D call: TRBD2 (6 bases). Trimming pared 6 bases from V and 0 bases from J, leaving 15 bases between. Germline V gene lookup returns CDR1 LNHDA and CDR2 SQIVND (reference sequence). The CDR3 consists of 15 residues. The CDR3 region has the DNA TGTGCCAGTAGCCCCGGGAGAGGGAGCTCCTACGAGCAGTACTTC. Translating gives CASSPGRGSSYEQYF.

V usage is TRBV5-1 and J usage is TRBJ2-3, with D possibly being TRBD1 (5 bases). CDR3 length: 14 residues. CDR1 is SGHRS and CDR2 is YFSETQ in the germline V gene. The V and J ends lost 1 base and 2 bases respectively, with 8 bases between them. CDR3 sequence: CASSLRTNTDTQYF. DNA for the CDR3: TGCGCCAGCAGCTTGAGGACAAACACAGATACGCAGTATTTT.

This chain joins TRBV4-2 and TRBJ2-3; D possibly corresponds to TRBD2 (6 bases). CDR3 length: 15 amino acids. Deletions cut 2 bases from V and 1 base from J, with 10 bases between. Looked up from germline, CDR1 is LGHNA and CDR2 is YNFKEQ. This chain's CDR3 is CASSQRASGTDTQYF. CDR3 DNA: TGTGCCAGCAGCCAACGCGCTAGCGGCACAGATACGCAGTATTTT.

V usage is TRBV5-1 and J usage is TRBJ1-1; D possibly corresponds to TRBD1 (6 bases). Germline loops: CDR1 SGHRS, CDR2 YFSETQ. The CDR3 is 14 residues long. The V gene lost 6 bases and the J gene lost 1 base, with 13 bases spanning the gap. CDR3 in DNA: TGCGCCAGCAAACTACAGGGCTGGAACACTGAAGCTTTCTTT. Protein sequence: CASKLQGWNTEAFF.

The chain employs TRBV29-1 and TRBJ2-2; tentative D call: TRBD1 (5 bases). This CDR3 has 14 amino acids. The V gene's germline CDR1 is SQVTM and CDR2 ANQGSEA. Deletions cut 6 bases from V and 3 bases from J, with 14 bases between. The CDR3 DNA follows: TGCAGCGTGGCAGGGTCTATGGACACCGGGGAGCTGTTTTTT. It translates to CSVAGSMDTGELFF.

This clone appeared a few times. The chain links TRBV4-2 to TRBJ2-1; 9 bases fit TRBD1. Germline lookup yields CDR1 LGHNA and CDR2 YNFKEQ. Trimming cost V 4 bases and J 4 bases; bases outside gene matches: 11. The CDR3 totals 17 residues. The CDR3 DNA follows: TGTGCCAGCAGCCCCTCCGGGACAGGGTATCTTTACAATGAGCAGTTCTTC. Encoded protein: CASSPSGTGYLYNEQFF.

The chain is built from TRBV5-1 and TRBJ2-6; D call uncertain. CDR3 length: 16 residues. The germline V and J ends were trimmed by 1 base and 4 bases, with 12 bases remaining between them. CDR1 SGHRS and CDR2 YFSETQ come from the germline V gene. The CDR3 nucleotides read TGCGCCAGCAGCTTGAACATCGGGTCAGGGGCCAACGTCCTGACTTTC. Its translation is CASSLNIGSGANVLTF.

The chain's CDR3 is CASPGSGGQETQYF. The CDR3 region has the DNA TGTGCCAGCCCCGGGTCTGGGGGGCAAGAGACCCAGTACTTC. The chain links TRBV6-1 to TRBJ2-5; TRBD2 is a possible D gene (6 bases). From germline, CDR1 is MNHNS and CDR2 SASEGT. Trimming pared 8 bases from V and 2 bases from J, leaving 15 bases between. The CDR3 is 14 residues long.